These 25 T cell receptor beta chains share one sample of origin, sequenced in a study of OX40 agonist ivuxolimab in advanced cancers. The repertoire was sequenced with immunoSEQ multiplex PCR; TCRdb's copy has only in-frame clones and lacks some. The table shows approximately 27,000 clones, with about four fifths occurring only once. The sequences come from CD4+ or CD8+ T cells sorted from blood, collected in a trial of the OX40 agonist ivuxolimab. The source of these receptors is an adult with an advanced solid tumor such as melanoma, head and neck, liver or kidney cancer.

By its share, this clone is medium-sized (0.01 to 0.1%). The chain joins TRBV10-3 to TRBJ2-1; D is possibly TRBD1 or TRBD2 (6 bases each). Germline V gene lookup returns CDR1 ENHRY and CDR2 SYGVKD. The CDR3 length is 15 residues. V was shortened by 2 bases and J by 7 bases, with 15 bases between the two germline ends. In DNA form, the CDR3 reads TGTGCCATCAGTGAGGGGGGGCTTGGCCTTAATGAGCAGTTCTTC. Translating gives CAISEGGLGLNEQFF.

The chain links TRBV6-1 to TRBJ1-1; possibly TRBD1 for D (6 bases). The CDR3 runs to 11 residues. From germline, CDR1 is MNHNS and CDR2 SASEGT. V gave up 7 bases and J gave up 8 bases, with 11 bases separating them. CDR3 nucleotides: TGTGCCAGCAAGGGAGACAGGGAAGCTTTCTTT. It is translated as CASKGDREAFF.

This rearrangement joins TRBV10-2 to TRBJ2-1, with TRBD1 identical over 11 bases. Germline loops: CDR1 WSHSY, CDR2 SAAADI. The V segment lost 9 bases and the J segment 6 bases; nucleotides outside the gene matches: 19. This CDR3 comprises 18 residues. CDR3 in amino acids: CASSTLQPGQGVVNEQFF. CDR3 nucleotides: TGCGCCAGTTCTACTCTTCAACCGGGACAGGGGGTTGTCAATGAGCAGTTCTTC.

J is TRBJ1-2 and V is TRBV7-8; unclear D gene. Trimming left V 5 bases short and J 2 bases short, with 12 bases between. Germline V gives CDR1 SGHVS, CDR2 FQNEAQ. The CDR3 covers 14 residues. The CDR3 region has the DNA TGTGCCAGCAGCCAGGAGGTGCGGAACTATGGCTACACCTTC. It yields the protein CASSQEVRNYGYTF. Variable domain in full (rest from reference TRBV7-8 and TRBJ1-2): GAGVSQSPRYKVAKRGQDVALRCDPISGHVSLFWYQQALGQGPEFLTYFQNEAQLDKSGLPSDRFFAERPEGSVSTLKIQRTQQEDSAVYLCASSQEVRNYGYTFGSGTRLTVV.

The V and J genes are TRBV11-1 and TRBJ1-6; D might be TRBD1 (6 bases). The CDR3 length is 14 residues. Trimming stripped 5 bases from V and 7 bases from J, with 12 bases between. Germline CDR1 is SGHAT and CDR2 is FQDESV (reference sequence). DNA of the CDR3: TGTGCCAGCAGCGAACAGGGATGGAATTCACCCCTCCACTTT. Translating gives CASSEQGWNSPLHF.

The V and J genes are TRBV6-5 and TRBJ2-7, with 7 bases lining up with TRBD1. J gave up 4 bases and V 5 bases, and 8 bases lay outside the gene matches. The length of the CDR3 is 14 residues. Germline V CDR1 and CDR2: MNHEY, SVGAGI. CDR3 in DNA: TGTGCCAGCAGTCGACAGGGTAGTTCGTACGAGCAGTACTTC. Encoded protein: CASSRQGSSYEQYF.

The CDR3 nucleotides are TGTGCCAGCTCGCTGTCCTCAATCACTGAAGCTTTCTTT. This encodes CASSLSSITEAFF. The rearrangement joins TRBV18 to TRBJ1-1, with D uncertain. From germline, CDR1 is KGHSH and CDR2 LQKENI. This CDR3 spans 13 amino acids. V was pared by 6 bases and J by 4 bases, with 12 bases between.

The rearrangement links TRBV27 to TRBJ1-5; D unclear. This CDR3 is 16 amino acids long. The V gene lost 0 bases and the J gene lost 0 bases, with 9 bases spanning the gap. Germline lookup yields CDR1 MNHEY and CDR2 SMNVEV (reference sequence). Written as DNA, the CDR3 is TGTGCCAGCAGTTTATCGGCCAGGTATAGCAATCAGCCCCAGCATTTT. This gives the protein CASSLSARYSNQPQHF.

The V and J genes are TRBV5-4 and TRBJ1-2; 8 nucleotides line up with TRBD1. CDR1 and CDR2 from the germline V gene are SGHNT and YYREEE (reference sequence). After removal of 4 bases from V and 3 bases from J, the junction contained 2 bases not matched to a gene. CDR3 length: 13 residues. The CDR3 is CASSKTGDYGYTF. CDR3 in DNA: TGTGCCAGCAGCAAGACAGGGGACTATGGCTACACCTTC.

The J gene is TRBJ2-7, the V gene TRBV30; the D gene is possibly TRBD1 (5 bases). Looked up from germline, CDR1 is GTSNPN and CDR2 is SVGIG (reference sequence). The CDR3 has 14 residues. The germline V and J ends were trimmed by 4 bases and 0 bases, with 13 bases remaining between them. CDR3 in DNA: TGTGCCTGGACCCTAGGGGTAAACTCCTACGAGCAGTACTTC. Translated: CAWTLGVNSYEQYF.

J is TRBJ1-2 and V is TRBV21-1; the table's TRBD1 call for D was not verified on the DNA. TRBV21-1 is tagged as a pseudogene. CDR3 length: 17 residues. In DNA form, the CDR3 reads TGTGCCAGCAGCAAAAAGGGCAGGGCGGCCCCTTTATATGGCTACACCTTC. This encodes CASSKKGRAAPLYGYTF.

The chain is built from TRBV30 and TRBJ2-2; D uncertain. The CDR3 is made up of 14 amino acids. Germline V gene sequence: CDR1 GTSNPN, CDR2 SVGIG (reference sequence). V was cut by 4 bases and J by 5 bases, with 14 bases left in between. CDR3 DNA: TGTGCCTGGACGGCCCTTAGTGTGACCGGGGAGCTGTTTTTT. It is translated as CAWTALSVTGELFF.

This chain joins TRBV19 and TRBJ2-1; 10 bases fit TRBD1. This CDR3 contains 15 residues. Trimming cost V 4 bases and J 9 bases; bases outside gene matches: 9. Germline lookup yields CDR1 LNHDA and CDR2 SQIVND (reference sequence). CDR3 sequence (DNA): TGTGCCAGTAGTAGCACACGGACAGGGGGTTTTGAGCAGTTCTTC. Protein: CASSSTRTGGFEQFF.

This chain links TRBV5-5 with TRBJ1-2, with D unclear. Germline CDR1 is SGHKS and CDR2 is YYEKEE (reference sequence). This CDR3 region has 11 residues. With 1 base removed from V and 4 bases from J, the gap between germline ends came to 2 bases. The CDR3 spells CASSLIYGYTF. In nucleotides, the CDR3 is TGTGCCAGCAGCTTGATCTATGGCTACACCTTC.

Turning to this clone: The sample carries other DNA sequences with the same CDR3. V usage is TRBV14 and J usage is TRBJ2-1; 12 positions match TRBD1. V shed 4 bases and J 4 bases; nucleotides not matched to a gene: 8. From germline, CDR1 is SGHDN and CDR2 FVKESK. This CDR3 has 17 amino acids. The CDR3 sequence is CASSPFRDRGHYNEQFF. CDR3 DNA: TGTGCCAGCAGCCCTTTCCGGGACAGGGGGCATTACAATGAGCAGTTCTTC.

The V gene is TRBV10-2, the J gene TRBJ2-7; D possibly matches TRBD1 or TRBD2 (5 bases each). CDR3 length equals 15 residues. Per germline, CDR1 WSHSY and CDR2 SAAADI. V gave up 2 bases and J gave up 2 bases, with 13 bases separating them. CDR3 in amino acids: CASSELGTSTYEQYF. CDR3 nucleotide sequence: TGCGCCAGCAGTGAGCTCGGGACCTCCACCTACGAGCAGTACTTC.

The genes are TRBV29-1 and TRBJ1-1, with a possible D match to TRBD1 (6 bases). This CDR3 is 14 amino acids long. Looked up from germline, CDR1 is SQVTM and CDR2 is ANQGSEA. Trimming took 6 bases from V and 3 from J, leaving 17 bases between them. The CDR3 DNA is TGCAGCGTCCAAAGTCGGACAGAACACACTGAAGCTTTCTTT. Protein: CSVQSRTEHTEAFF.

The V call is TRBV7-9, the J call TRBJ2-7, with 9 bases lining up with TRBD1. The V segment lost 5 bases and the J segment 5 bases; nucleotides outside the gene matches: 10. Per germline, CDR1 SEHNR and CDR2 FQNEAQ (reference sequence). This CDR3 is built from 15 residues. As DNA, the CDR3 is TGTGCCAGCAGCGAGTACAGGGGGCTCGCAGACGAGCAGTACTTC. It specifies CASSEYRGLADEQYF.

The gene calls are TRBV10-3 and TRBJ1-1, with D unresolved. The germline V gene encodes CDR1 ENHRY and CDR2 SYGVKD. The CDR3 has 12 residues. V was shortened by 3 bases and J by 5 bases, with 7 bases between the two germline ends. CDR3 residues: CAISDPGTEAFF. The CDR3 region has the DNA TGTGCCATCAGTGACCCGGGGACTGAAGCTTTCTTT.

The chain couples TRBV6-6 to TRBJ1-1; 8 nucleotides match TRBD1. The trim removed 4 bases at V and 0 bases at J, leaving 1 base unmatched. The CDR3 is 14 residues long. CDR1 is MNHNY and CDR2 is SVGAGI in the germline V gene (reference sequence). CDR3 sequence: CASSLTGVNTEAFF. For the CDR3, the DNA is TGTGCCAGCAGTTTGACAGGGGTGAACACTGAAGCTTTCTTT.

The genes are TRBV7-9 and TRBJ1-2; D remains unclear. Germline V lookup: CDR1 SEHNR, CDR2 FQNEAQ (reference sequence). V was clipped by 1 base and J by 7 bases, with 13 bases between them. The CDR3 spans 14 residues. For the CDR3, the DNA is TGTGCCAGCAGCTTAGAAAGGGTCGGTGGTGGCTACACCTTC. It specifies CASSLERVGGGYTF.

The V call is TRBV2, the J call TRBJ2-1; D is unresolved. Trimming shortened V by 0 bases and J by 4 bases, and 7 bases separated the two germline ends. The CDR3 totals 14 residues. Germline V gives CDR1 SNHLY, CDR2 FYNNEI. The CDR3, as DNA: TGTGCCAGCAGTGAAGCTTCCGGATACAATGAGCAGTTCTTC. Protein sequence: CASSEASGYNEQFF.

The gene calls are TRBV13 and TRBJ2-3, with no clear D. Germline-derived CDR1 and CDR2 are PRHDT and FYEKMQ (reference sequence). Trimming took 4 bases from V and 4 from J, leaving 6 bases between them. The CDR3 covers 12 residues. The chain's CDR3 is CASSSSADTQYF. In DNA form, the CDR3 reads TGTGCCAGCAGCTCGTCGGCAGATACGCAGTATTTT.

DNA for the CDR3: TGTGCCAGCAGCCCGCAGGTGGGTGGCACAGATACGCAGTATTTT. This gives the protein CASSPQVGGTDTQYF. The chain has TRBV7-2 and TRBJ2-3; unclear D gene. Germline V gene lookup returns CDR1 SGHTA and CDR2 FQGNSA. With 5 bases removed from V and 1 base from J, the gap between germline ends came to 13 bases. The CDR3 is 15 residues long.

The chain joins TRBV2 to TRBJ1-1; D unresolved. The CDR3 contains 13 residues. Germline V CDR1 and CDR2: SNHLY, FYNNEI. Trimming left V 1 base short and J 1 base short, with 4 bases between. CDR3 sequence reads: CASSEVENTEAFF. In DNA form, the CDR3 reads TGTGCCAGCAGTGAAGTGGAGAACACTGAAGCTTTCTTT.